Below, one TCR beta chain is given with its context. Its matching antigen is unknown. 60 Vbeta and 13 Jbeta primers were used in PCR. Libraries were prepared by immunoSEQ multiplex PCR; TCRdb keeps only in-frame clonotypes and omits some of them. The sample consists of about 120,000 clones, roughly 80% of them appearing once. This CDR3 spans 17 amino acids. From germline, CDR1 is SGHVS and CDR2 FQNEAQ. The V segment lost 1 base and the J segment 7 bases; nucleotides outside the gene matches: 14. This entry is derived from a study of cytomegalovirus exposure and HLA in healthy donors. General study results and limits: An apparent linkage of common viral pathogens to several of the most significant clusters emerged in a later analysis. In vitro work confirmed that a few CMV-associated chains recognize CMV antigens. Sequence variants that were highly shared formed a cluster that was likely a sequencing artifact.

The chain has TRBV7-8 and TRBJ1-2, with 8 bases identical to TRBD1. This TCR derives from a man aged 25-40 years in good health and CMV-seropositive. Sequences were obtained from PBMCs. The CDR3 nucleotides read TGTGCCAGCAGCTTAGTTCAGGGGGCGAGAGCTGATAGTGGCTACACCTTC. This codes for CASSLVQGARADSGYTF. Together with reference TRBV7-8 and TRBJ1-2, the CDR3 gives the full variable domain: GAGVSQSPRYKVAKRGQDVALRCDPISGHVSLFWYQQALGQGPEFLTYFQNEAQLDKSGLPSDRFFAERPEGSVSTLKIQRTQQEDSAVYLCASSLVQGARADSGYTFGSGTRLTVV.